This TCR beta chain stems from a study of T cells after yellow fever vaccination. Study-wide points: Abundant bulk-derived clonotypes could contaminate FACS-sorted repertoires.

V lost 6 bases and J 5 bases, leaving 19 bases between the germline ends. The CDR3 consists of 15 residues. Germline assignment: CDR1 SGHTA and CDR2 FQGNSA. As regards this clonotype: Its antigen is currently unknown.

TCRdb reprocessed the 5' RACE reads via MiXCR and lists one record per CDR3 protein. The data contain over 300,000 distinct CDR3 sequences, over 4% of them singletons. This receptor was taken from a man between 18 and 29 years old who received the YFV17D yellow fever vaccine. This chain joins TRBV7-2 and TRBJ2-5; D gene unclear. Source: PBMCs, taken 5 days after the yellow fever booster vaccination. DNA for the CDR3: TGTGCCAGCAGTTTTAGGAACGGCGGAGTGGAGACCCAGTACTTC. Translated: CASSFRNGGVETQYF.